The clone carrying this T cell receptor (beta chain) was seen many times. There are 16 residues in the CDR3. The germline CDR1 and CDR2 sequences are DFQATT and SNEGSKA (reference sequence). J gave up 5 bases and V 2 bases, and 13 bases lay outside the gene matches. All patients reached thyroid surgery having received no treatment beforehand. The sample originates from a study of metastatic and nonmetastatic thyroid tumors. TCRdb re-called clones via MiXCR from the PCR reads. The top ten hold around 20% of the sample, which has 60,000 or so clones, approximately 4.1% seen once. This receptor was identified in a female donor with papillary thyroid cancer or a benign thyroid nodule (not recorded which). Some clones in this sample may be carry-over from other donors' samples. The J gene is TRBJ2-7, the V gene TRBV20-1; TRBD1 aligns across 9 bases. The sequenced material came from blood. The CDR3 DNA reads TGCAGTGCTAGATCCCCAGGGACAGGGTCCGACCACGAGCAGTACTTC. This sequence encodes CSARSPGTGSDHEQYF.